This T cell receptor beta chain was sequenced in a study of cytomegalovirus exposure and HLA in healthy donors. Study summary: According to later analysis, the same platform produced the approximately 120 validation and several hundred first-cohort repertoires. General study points: Per published reports, the classifier diagnosed cytomegalovirus status with high specificity and sensitivity. Most TCRs appeared rarely, but some public TCRs recurred in many donors.

Notes on this clone: Its antigen is as yet unknown.

Produced via immunoSEQ multiplex PCR; TCRdb's table is partial and in-frame only. The table lists around 300,000 clones, over 75% of them singletons, with approximately 0.95% in the top ten. The donors belonged to the roughly 130-subject validation cohort, separate from the roughly 670-subject first cohort. Sequences were obtained from PBMCs. The TCR was taken from a woman between 18 and 29 years old in good health and CMV-seronegative.

CDR3 sequence reads: CASSAGQFNQPQHF. The DNA of the CDR3 is TGTGCCAGCAGTGCCGGACAGTTCAATCAGCCCCAGCATTTT. This chain connects TRBV28 to TRBJ1-5, with a tentative D call TRBD1 (6 bases). Germline V lookup: CDR1 MDHEN, CDR2 SYDVKM. CDR3 length equals 14 residues. V shed 5 bases and J shed 3 bases, with 11 bases lying between them.